The entry that follows covers one TCR beta chain sequence. The antigen remains unidentified. The V gene's germline CDR1 is MGHDK and CDR2 SYGVNS. The V gene lost 4 bases and the J gene lost 3 bases, with 15 bases spanning the gap. The CDR3 is 15 amino acids. As for time point: patch test 1, 2 weeks after DPC sensitization. Described treatment: therapeutic diphenylcyclopropenone sensitization with weekly scalp DPC. These data belong to a study of human T cells and chemical hapten exposure. Study-level results: With regard to DPC sensitization, TCRs above 1 in 1000 frequency did not change. Healthy individuals' immune responses may differ from those of donors, who had alopecia.

TCRdb itself ran the RACE reads through MiXCR, one entry per CDR3 protein. The data hold under 450,000 distinct CDR3 sequences, with 4% to 5.5% observed a single time. The rearrangement links TRBV25-1 to TRBJ1-1, with D perhaps TRBD1 (6 bases). The sequence was obtained from a woman aged 45-65 years with alopecia areata. Some clones in this sample may be carry-over from other donors' samples. The sample was whole blood, taken in connection with sensitization to the hapten diphenylcyclopropenone (DPC). This CDR3 is CASSALKGQYTEAFF. For the CDR3, the DNA is TGTGCCAGCAGTGCCCTCAAAGGACAGTACACTGAAGCTTTCTTT.